One sample yielded the 30 T cell receptor beta chains listed below, sequenced in a study of technical replicates of blood from a few donors (dated by TCRdb to 2016 to 2017). Receptors were amplified or captured by the immunoSEQ multiplex PCR assay. TCRdb stores this immuneACCESS table with in-frame sequences only. Part of the clones is absent; in the studies checked, under half of the shortfall reflects unresolved V genes, and no reason is known for the rest. The sample table lists roughly 81,000 clones, about 86% of them with a count of one. Jointly, the top ten make up approximately 5% of the sample. The sample was PBMCs. The receptors come from a human donor in good health. Some clones in this sample may be carry-over from other donors' samples.

This chain links TRBV4-3 with TRBJ2-7; the D gene is possibly TRBD1 (5 bases). Germline V gene lookup returns CDR1 LGHNA and CDR2 YSLEER. V was pared by 0 bases and J by 4 bases, with 16 bases between. The CDR3 has 16 residues. The CDR3 DNA reads TGCGCCAGCAGCCAAGATTTCGGACACAGGACATACGAGCAGTACTTC. Protein: CASSQDFGHRTYEQYF.

The chain joins TRBV29-1 to TRBJ2-1; D perhaps matches TRBD1 (6 bases). The germline V and J ends were trimmed by 2 bases and 0 bases, with 11 bases remaining between them. CDR3 length: 15 amino acids. CDR1 is SQVTM, CDR2 ANQGSEA, per germline. This CDR3 reads CSVESDRDSYNEQFF. CDR3 DNA sequence: TGCAGCGTTGAATCGGACAGAGACTCCTACAATGAGCAGTTCTTC.

As to this clone: The sample contains more than one DNA sequence encoding this CDR3. The chain links TRBV7-9 to TRBJ2-7; 8 bases fit TRBD2. This CDR3 region has 15 residues. Trimming took 0 bases from V and 2 from J; bases not matched to a gene: 3. CDR1 and CDR2 (germline): SEHNR, FQNEAQ (reference sequence). The CDR3 DNA reads TGTGCCAGCAGCTTAGCTAGCGGGACCACCTACGAGCAGTACTTC. Translated, it gives CASSLASGTTYEQYF.

The rearrangement joins TRBV30 to TRBJ1-6, with 7 bases that match TRBD1. V was pared by 3 bases and J by 6 bases, with 5 bases of the junction left unmatched. This CDR3 spans 14 amino acids. CDR1 and CDR2 from the germline V gene are GTSNPN and SVGIG (reference sequence). CDR3 sequence reads: CAWSGTDLNSPLHF. CDR3 sequence (DNA): TGTGCCTGGAGCGGGACAGACCTTAATTCACCCCTCCACTTT. The whole variable domain, remainder taken from reference TRBV30 and TRBJ1-6, is SQTIHQWPATLVQPVGSPLSLECTVEGTSNPNLYWYRQAAGRGLQLLFYSVGIGQISSEVPQNLSASRPQDRQFILSSKKLLLSDSGFYLCAWSGTDLNSPLHFGNGTRLTVT.

The sample holds a few counts of this clone. The chain employs TRBV18 and TRBJ1-1; TRBD1 matches at 9 bases. V lost 5 bases and J lost 3; bases outside the gene matches: 1. CDR3 size: 13 residues. The germline CDR1 and CDR2 sequences are KGHSH and LQKENI. CDR3 residues: CASSRDRDTEAFF. As DNA, the CDR3 is TGTGCCAGCTCAAGGGACAGGGACACTGAAGCTTTCTTT.

The table lists this clone with a count of one. This rearrangement joins TRBV6-5 to TRBJ1-5; 9 positions match TRBD1. The J segment lost 7 bases and the V segment lost 6 bases, leaving 10 bases of the junction unmatched. The V gene's germline CDR1 is MNHEY and CDR2 SVGAGI. This CDR3 is 15 amino acids long. This CDR3 is CASSLRQGGGQPQHF. CDR3 coding DNA: TGTGCCAGCAGCCTAAGACAGGGGGGAGGGCAGCCCCAGCATTTT.

The chain couples TRBV11-1 to TRBJ1-6; tentatively, D is TRBD1 (5 bases). Trimming took 4 bases from V and 7 from J, leaving 11 bases between them. This CDR3 region has 14 residues. The germline CDR1 and CDR2 sequences are SGHAT and FQDESV (reference sequence). CDR3 protein: CASSSQGSNSPLHF. The CDR3 DNA reads TGTGCCAGCAGCTCGCAGGGAAGCAATTCACCCCTCCACTTT.

The chain carries TRBV27 and TRBJ2-4, with 8 bases identical to TRBD1. CDR1 and CDR2 (germline): MNHEY, SMNVEV (reference sequence). V lost 0 bases and J lost 0; bases outside the gene matches: 4. The CDR3 loop spans 17 amino acids. Here the CDR3 DNA reads TGTGCCAGCAGTTTATCGTCAACAGGGGGAGCCAAAAACATTCAGTACTTC. It yields the protein CASSLSSTGGAKNIQYF.

V usage is TRBV7-2 and J usage is TRBJ1-5; D might be TRBD1 (5 bases). CDR3 length equals 16 residues. The V gene's germline CDR1 is SGHTA and CDR2 FQGNSA. Trimming took off 2 bases at V and 2 bases at J, with 13 bases between the two ends. CDR3 in DNA: TGTGCCAGCAGCTTATCAGCAGGGTTCGGCAATCAGCCCCAGCATTTT. Translated: CASSLSAGFGNQPQHF.

The chain couples TRBV5-6 to TRBJ1-4, with D possibly TRBD1 on 5 matching bases. Trimming pared 4 bases from V and 4 bases from J, leaving 14 bases between. This CDR3 comprises 15 residues. Germline V gene data show CDR1 as SGHDT and CDR2 as YYEEEE. CDR3 DNA: TGTGCCAGCAGCCCTGGCGGCAGGGTTAATGAAAAACTGTTTTTT. As protein: CASSPGGRVNEKLFF.

The rearrangement links TRBV4-1 to TRBJ1-2; D is unresolved. Deletions cut 2 bases from V and 1 base from J, with 11 bases between. The CDR3 loop spans 15 amino acids. Looked up from germline, CDR1 is MGHRA and CDR2 is YSYEKL. The DNA of the CDR3 is TGCGCCAGCAGCCAACTCAGGTTGGTTAACTATGGCTACACCTTC. Translated: CASSQLRLVNYGYTF.

The chain is built from TRBV7-3 and TRBJ2-5, with 14 bases fitting TRBD2. The V segment lost 6 bases and the J segment 5 bases; nucleotides outside the gene matches: 5. The CDR3 sequence is 15 residues long. Germline V gene data show CDR1 as SGHTA and CDR2 as FQGTGA. This chain's CDR3 is CASSQGLAGEETQYF. In DNA form, the CDR3 reads TGTGCCAGCAGTCAGGGACTAGCGGGAGAGGAGACCCAGTACTTC.

The chain joins TRBV7-9 to TRBJ2-1, with 7 positions matching TRBD1. Germline loops: CDR1 SEHNR, CDR2 FQNEAQ (reference sequence). This CDR3 comprises 16 residues. With V trimmed by 3 bases and J by 2 bases, 7 bases remained unmatched. The CDR3 reads CASSLIGTAPYNEQFF. CDR3 in DNA: TGTGCCAGCAGCTTGATAGGGACAGCACCCTACAATGAGCAGTTCTTC.

The gene calls are TRBV5-1 and TRBJ2-3, with 9 nucleotides matching TRBD2. The CDR3 has 15 residues. V trimming: 3 bases; J trimming: 4 bases; junction bases outside the gene matches: 6. Germline CDR1 SGHRS, CDR2 YFSETQ. CDR3: CASSSLAGAADTQYF. In DNA form, the CDR3 reads TGCGCCAGCAGCTCGTTAGCGGGAGCGGCAGATACGCAGTATTTT.

This clone was recorded only once. J is TRBJ2-1 and V is TRBV27, with D perhaps TRBD2 (6 bases). CDR3 size: 12 residues. Trimming cost V 5 bases and J 8 bases, with 10 bases left between them. Germline V CDR1 and CDR2: MNHEY, SMNVEV (reference sequence). The DNA for the CDR3 is TGTGCCAGCAGTATGTGGGGGGATGAGCAGTTCTTC. This codes for CASSMWGDEQFF.

The chain uses TRBV2 and TRBJ1-1; unclear D gene. Trimming took 4 bases from V and 7 from J, leaving 7 bases between them. The CDR3 runs 11 residues. The germline CDR1 and CDR2 sequences are SNHLY and FYNNEI. CDR3 bases: TGTGCCAGCAGTGTGGGCTTTGAAGCTTTCTTT. This translates into CASSVGFEAFF.

The rearrangement joins TRBV7-9 to TRBJ1-1; D unclear. Trimming took off 2 bases at V and 7 bases at J, with 8 bases between the two ends. Germline values: CDR1 SEHNR, CDR2 FQNEAQ (reference sequence). The CDR3 covers 12 residues. CDR3 DNA: TGTGCCAGCAGCTTACAACAGAGTGAAGCTTTCTTT. It encodes CASSLQQSEAFF.

The CDR3 is CAWSYDRGGLGYTF. In DNA form, the CDR3 reads TGTGCCTGGTCGTATGACAGGGGCGGCCTTGGCTACACCTTC. The chain joins TRBV30 to TRBJ1-2; 8 bases map to TRBD1. Germline V gives CDR1 GTSNPN, CDR2 SVGIG (reference sequence). The CDR3 is made up of 14 amino acids. The ends lost 5 bases at V and 7 bases at J; junction bases unmatched: 12.

The chain has TRBV5-1 and TRBJ2-3, with 8 bases aligning to TRBD1. V lost 0 bases and J lost 0; bases outside the gene matches: 0. This CDR3 region has 15 residues. Germline CDR1 reads SGHRS; CDR2 reads YFSETQ. The CDR3 bases are TGCGCCAGCAGCTTGGGGGACAGGAGCACAGATACGCAGTATTTT. It codes for CASSLGDRSTDTQYF. Using reference TRBV5-1 and TRBJ2-3 for the parts outside the CDR3, the full variable domain is KAGVTQTPRYLIKTRGQQVTLSCSPISGHRSVSWYQQTPGQGLQFLFEYFSETQRNKGNFPGRFSGRQFSNSRSEMNVSTLELGDSALYLCASSLGDRSTDTQYFGPGTRLTVL.

The chain employs TRBV4-2 and TRBJ2-1; perhaps TRBD1 as D (6 bases). This CDR3 contains 14 residues. Between the trimmed V and J ends, which lost 4 bases and 8 bases, there was a span of 15 bases. The germline V gene encodes CDR1 LGHNA and CDR2 YNFKEQ. Written as DNA, the CDR3 is TGTGCCAGCAGCCGGGGACAAGCAGGCGATGAGCAGTTCTTC. It is translated as CASSRGQAGDEQFF.

This clone was seen more than once but under ten times. The chain couples TRBV6-1 to TRBJ2-2; TRBD2 agrees at 8 bases. V lost 6 bases and J lost 5; bases outside the gene matches: 5. The CDR3 sequence is 14 residues long. Looked up from germline, CDR1 is MNHNS and CDR2 is SASEGT. The CDR3 spells CASSYGGETGELFF. In DNA, the CDR3 is TGTGCCAGCAGCTACGGGGGGGAGACCGGGGAGCTGTTTTTT.

The chain employs TRBV30 and TRBJ1-4; tentative D call: TRBD1 (5 bases). The V end lost 0 bases, the J end lost 8 bases, and 13 bases lay between the germline ends. The CDR3 sequence is 14 residues long. Germline assignment: CDR1 GTSNPN and CDR2 SVGIG (reference sequence). CDR3: CAWSVLAGGEKLFF. CDR3 DNA: TGTGCCTGGAGTGTACTAGCGGGGGGAGAAAAACTGTTTTTT.

The gene calls are TRBV6-5 and TRBJ1-5; D not resolved. With 3 bases removed from V and 5 bases from J, the gap between germline ends came to 14 bases. CDR1 MNHEY and CDR2 SVGAGI come from the germline V gene. CDR3 length equals 15 residues. CDR3: CASSYDGGSYQPQHF. CDR3 DNA sequence: TGTGCCAGCAGTTATGATGGAGGGTCTTATCAGCCCCAGCATTTT.

The chain links TRBV19 to TRBJ2-5; 12 positions match TRBD2. J was trimmed by 5 bases and V by 7 bases; bases with no gene match: 5. The CDR3 extends over 14 amino acids. Germline V gives CDR1 LNHDA, CDR2 SQIVND (reference sequence). CDR3 loop: CASTRTSGDETQYF. In nucleotides, the CDR3 is TGTGCCAGTACAAGGACTAGCGGGGATGAGACCCAGTACTTC. The full variable domain, its missing parts supplied by reference TRBV19 and TRBJ2-5, is DGGITQSPKYLFRKEGQNVTLSCEQNLNHDAMYWYRQDPGQGLRLIYYSQIVNDFQKGDIAEGYSVSREKKESFPLTVTSAQKNPTAFYLCASTRTSGDETQYFGPGTRLLVL.

V is TRBV7-8 and J is TRBJ2-7; maybe TRBD1 (5 bases). CDR1 SGHVS and CDR2 FQNEAQ come from the germline V gene. V was cut by 1 base and J by 2 bases, with 9 bases left in between. There are 14 residues in the CDR3. CDR3 nucleotides: TGTGCCAGCAGCTTAGGTCCGACAGCCTACGAGCAGTACTTC. This translates into CASSLGPTAYEQYF.

This chain joins TRBV5-1 and TRBJ1-1, with 7 bases aligning to TRBD1. V shed 4 bases and J 1 base; nucleotides not matched to a gene: 7. This CDR3 region has 15 residues. Germline V gives CDR1 SGHRS, CDR2 YFSETQ. Written as DNA, the CDR3 is TGCGCCAGCAGCCCGGGAGGGACAGCGAACACTGAAGCTTTCTTT. Encoded protein: CASSPGGTANTEAFF. The full variable domain, completed using reference TRBV5-1 and TRBJ1-1, is KAGVTQTPRYLIKTRGQQVTLSCSPISGHRSVSWYQQTPGQGLQFLFEYFSETQRNKGNFPGRFSGRQFSNSRSEMNVSTLELGDSALYLCASSPGGTANTEAFFGQGTRLTVV.

J is TRBJ1-2 and V is TRBV6-1; D is perhaps TRBD1 (6 bases). The CDR3 spans 13 residues. The V end was cut by 4 bases, the J end by 8 bases, with 14 bases between. Germline V lookup: CDR1 MNHNS, CDR2 SASEGT. The DNA of the CDR3 is TGTGCCAGCAGTGTACAGGGTGTGGACGGCTACACCTTC. As protein: CASSVQGVDGYTF.

The chain employs TRBV2 and TRBJ2-2; TRBD2 matches 10 bases. The V gene end was trimmed by 7 bases and the J gene end by 6 bases; junction bases not matched to a gene: 8. From germline, CDR1 is SNHLY and CDR2 FYNNEI. CDR3 length equals 15 residues. The CDR3 loop reads CASMSQRGGPGELFF. DNA of the CDR3: TGTGCCAGCATGAGCCAGCGGGGGGGCCCCGGGGAGCTGTTTTTT.

The chain employs TRBV4-1 and TRBJ2-7; maybe TRBD2 (5 bases). V lost 1 base to trimming and J lost 2 bases, with 30 bases between them. The CDR3 runs 21 residues. Germline V gene lookup returns CDR1 MGHRA and CDR2 YSYEKL. CDR3 DNA: TGCGCCAGCAGCCAAGGCCGAGGAAGGACGGTCGAAGAGGGAAAAACCTACGAGCAGTACTTC. Translation gives CASSQGRGRTVEEGKTYEQYF.

The V call is TRBV4-3, the J call TRBJ1-6; perhaps TRBD1 as D (5 bases). Germline-derived CDR1 and CDR2 are LGHNA and YSLEER. Trimming removed 1 base at V and 9 bases at J, with 19 bases between. The CDR3 extends over 17 amino acids. In DNA form, the CDR3 reads TGCGCCAGCAGCCAAGTGGGGGGTCTGGGGGTAGGTTCACCCCTCCACTTT. Encoded protein: CASSQVGGLGVGSPLHF.